These 8 T cell receptor beta chains were all obtained from the same sample, sequenced in a study of cytotoxic CD8 clonotypes in ibrutinib-treated CLL. Sequenced by immunoSEQ multiplex PCR; TCRdb stores in-frame clones only, minus some. In the table there are 250,000 to 350,000 clones, roughly 76% of which are singletons. The sequencing here drew on PBMCs, taken at disease progression, from a patient treated with ibrutinib. These receptor sequences come from a human donor with chronic lymphocytic leukemia.

As DNA, the CDR3 is TGTGCCAGCAGCTTAGGACAGACCAGGCGGACTGAAGCTTTCTTT. This codes for CASSLGQTRRTEAFF. This sequence joins TRBV7-8 and TRBJ1-1; D perhaps matches TRBD1 (5 bases). Trimming removed 1 base from V and 5 bases from J, with 14 bases in between. CDR3 length: 15 amino acids. In germline, CDR1 is SGHVS, CDR2 FQNEAQ.

This chain links TRBV12-2 with TRBJ2-7; TRBD2 was called by the table and not checked on the DNA. TRBV12-2 is termed a pseudogene. The length of the CDR3 is 12 residues. The CDR3 bases are TGTGCAAAGGGACTTTGCTCCTACGAGCAGTACTTC. Amino acids: CAKGLCSYEQYF.

The chain has TRBV7-2 and TRBJ2-1; unclear D gene. Trimming removed 7 bases from V and 4 bases from J, with 8 bases in between. The germline V gene has CDR1 SGHTA and CDR2 FQGNSA. This CDR3 has 12 residues. This CDR3 reads CASIPVYNEQFF. Written as DNA, the CDR3 is TGTGCCAGCATCCCCGTATACAATGAGCAGTTCTTC.

V is TRBV28 and J is TRBJ2-7, with a possible D match to TRBD2 (7 bases). Germline V gene data show CDR1 as MDHEN and CDR2 as SYDVKM. With 5 bases removed from V and 5 bases from J, the gap between germline ends came to 19 bases. The CDR3 contains 15 residues. The CDR3 loop is CASSPVLGGLDEQYF. The CDR3 DNA reads as TGTGCCAGCAGTCCAGTACTCGGGGGGCTAGACGAGCAGTACTTC.

The CDR3 DNA is TGTGCCAGCAGCTTCGGTCCTAGCGGGAACTACGAGCAGTACTTC. This gives the protein CASSFGPSGNYEQYF. V is TRBV7-3 and J is TRBJ2-7, with 9 positions matching TRBD2. The CDR3 loop spans 15 amino acids. Germline lookup yields CDR1 SGHTA and CDR2 FQGTGA. The V and J ends lost 3 bases and 3 bases, in that order; junction bases with no gene match: 6.

This clone was seen a handful of times. The chain combines TRBV6-5 with TRBJ2-3; 7 bases are shared with TRBD1. V was clipped by 4 bases and J by 4 bases; unmatched bases: 5. The germline V gene has CDR1 MNHEY and CDR2 SVGAGI. This CDR3 is built from 14 residues. This chain's CDR3 is CASSSWDSSDTQYF. In nucleotides, the CDR3 is TGTGCCAGCAGTTCATGGGACAGCTCAGATACGCAGTATTTT.

The V gene is TRBV5-4, the J gene TRBJ2-7; 10 nucleotides align to TRBD1. The CDR3 totals 15 residues. Germline CDR1 SGHNT, CDR2 YYREEE (reference sequence). J gave up 2 bases and V 4 bases, and 6 bases lay outside the gene matches. The CDR3 DNA follows: TGTGCCAGCAGCCCGGGGACAGGGGCACCCTACGAGCAGTACTTC. This codes for CASSPGTGAPYEQYF.

Concerning this clone itself: A junction boundary mismatches the germline segment, possibly from a read error. The chain combines TRBV11-3 with TRBJ1-5; TRBD1 matches at 8 bases. This CDR3 spans 15 amino acids. CDR1 and CDR2 from the germline V gene are SGHNT and YENEEA. Written as DNA, the CDR3 is TGTGCCAGCAGCGTAGACAGGGGAGGCAATCAGCCCCAGCATTTT. Translation gives CASSVDRGGNQPQHF.